The T cell receptor beta chain under discussion was sequenced for a study of T cell responses to AZD1222 COVID-19 vaccine (dated by TCRdb to 2020 to 2023). Some background on the complete study: AZD1222 recipients whose second dose came at about 4 weeks and those whose second dose came at about 12 weeks were combined into one group, since spike-specific TCR depth and breadth did not differ between the two schedules. TCR sequencing was performed for 230 to 250 trial participants, of whom about 200 were given two doses of AZD1222 and approximately 25 were given two doses of MenACWY control vaccine. Trial participants were enrolled by age into 18-55, 56-69 and 70-plus year subgroups, with 148, 28 and 57 TCR-sequenced participants respectively. What the study reported, not specific to this receptor: Reportedly, almost half of the unique spike-specific TCRs recognized epitopes lying outside the regions that are mutated in the B.1.351 and B.1.1.7 variants. Vaccine-associated CD4 TCRs spanned the whole spike protein, with dominant responses in regions 160-218 and 743-854. A significant rise in spike-specific TCR breadth and depth was observed after two AZD1222 doses relative to day 0 and relative to MenACWY recipients. The 56-69-year group was small, and its depth increase did not reach significance, likely because of low power. Participants were mostly white British, with more females than males. The authors suggested clonal diversity may have been underestimated. Because no samples from the day 14 peak response were available, repertoires could be characterized only after the peak T cell response. Only five to seven AZD1222 recipients were SARS-CoV-2 seropositive at baseline, limiting conclusions about previously exposed vaccinees.

The CDR3 regions of human TCRbeta chains were subjected to immunosequencing. The original methods were these. TCRs in the repertoires were compared against a reference library of SARS-CoV-2-specific TCRs that had been generated with the MIRA antigen-specificity platform. Breadth was defined as the fraction of unique TCRs that were SARS-CoV-2-associated. Depth was defined as the fraction of total T cells that were SARS-CoV-2-associated. Using the MIRA data, each spike-specific TCR was mapped to the spike region that the TCR reacts to and placed in a CD4 or CD8 class. Log10-transformed breadth and depth values were compared by one-way ANOVA with Sidak's multiple comparisons tests. Here the immuneACCESS table is served through TCRdb, limited to in-frame sequences with V and J called. Missing clones are a known gap in these copies; in checked studies unresolved V genes cover under half, and the rest lacks a known reason. V and J calls and clone size come straight from that table; D and trimming were deduced from the DNA. The sample records about 120,000 clones, 87% of which are singletons. The ten largest clones add up to 9.5% to 15% of the sample.

Concerning this clone itself: The clone's antigen remains unknown. No clone much larger than this one lies a single base away; base qualities are absent.

In light of the paper, this sample's time point label describes: baseline before first vaccination. The vaccinee samples were drawn from two UK trials, COV001 and COV002, one of which was a single-blind randomized controlled phase 2/3 trial testing AZD1222 (ChAdOx1 nCoV-19) in healthy adults. For TCRbeta chain sequencing, PBMC samples from trial participants were taken at day 0 and at day 28 after the second dose. According to the germline V gene, CDR1 reads SQVTM and CDR2 reads ANQGSEA. V loses 6 bases of germline sequence and J loses 2 bases, and the interval between the two ends is 10 bases. Including cysteine and phenylalanine, the CDR3 has 13 amino acids. The DNA shown is the 39-base CDR3, in frame from base 1.

The sample here was peripheral blood, taken on day 0 of AZD1222 vaccination. The receptor was isolated from an adult in good health. This sequence uses TRBV29-1 and TRBJ2-2, and the D gene may be TRBD1, 7 bases matching. The CDR3 region: CSVRDRNTGELFF. The nucleotides read TGCAGCGTGCGGGACAGAAACACCGGGGAGCTGTTTTTT.